These 9 T cell receptor beta chains were all obtained from the same sample, sequenced in a study of response to subunit inactivated influenza vaccine. TCRdb called the RT-PCR reads again in MiXCR, with one record for every CDR3 protein. The profile shows hundreds of thousands of distinct CDR3 sequences, approximately 11% of them singletons. This sample was also put to use in a study of T cells expressing NK-cell markers. Per that study: A 5'RACE template switching approach incorporating UMIs was used to make TCR beta cDNA.

The input for sequencing was PBMCs from blood, taken on the day of vaccination. These receptors all stem from a man between 50 and 59 years old who received an inactivated influenza vaccine.

V usage is TRBV29-1 and J usage is TRBJ2-1; the D gene is possibly TRBD2 (6 bases). Trimming pared 2 bases from V and 2 bases from J, leaving 16 bases between. The CDR3 length is 16 residues. Germline CDR1 reads SQVTM; CDR2 reads ANQGSEA. CDR3 DNA: TGCAGCGTTGAAAGGGCACTAGCTGAGGCCTACAATGAGCAGTTCTTC. Its protein product is CSVERALAEAYNEQFF.

This clonotype was recorded a few times. J is TRBJ1-2 and V is TRBV27; the match to TRBD1 covers 7 bases. V lost 7 bases to trimming and J lost 6 bases; unmatched junction nucleotides: 8. The CDR3 covers 13 residues. Germline values: CDR1 MNHEY, CDR2 SMNVEV (reference sequence). CDR3 nucleotide sequence: TGTGCCAGCAAGAAAAGGGACAGTCATGGCTACACCTTC. Translated, it gives CASKKRDSHGYTF.

This clonotype was seen ten or more times. The chain has TRBV29-1 and TRBJ2-3, with 7 bases matching TRBD2. Germline V lookup: CDR1 SQVTM, CDR2 ANQGSEA. J lost 8 bases, V lost 6 bases, and 20 bases had no gene match. The CDR3 sequence is 16 residues long. The CDR3 protein is CSVAVAARDRGSTQYF. The CDR3 DNA is TGCAGCGTCGCAGTGGCAGCCAGGGACCGCGGGAGTACGCAGTATTTT.

In its sample, this clonotype was seen a few times. The rearrangement links TRBV7-6 to TRBJ2-3; D is possibly TRBD1 (5 bases). Trimming left V 1 base short and J 4 bases short, with 12 bases between. The CDR3 contains 15 residues. The germline CDR1 and CDR2 sequences are SGHVS and FNYEAQ. CDR3 amino acids: CASSLGPGLADTQYF. CDR3 coding DNA: TGTGCCAGCAGCTTAGGGCCAGGGCTCGCAGATACGCAGTATTTT.

This clonotype was recorded a few times. This rearrangement joins TRBV4-2 to TRBJ2-5; 10 bases are a match to TRBD2. Germline CDR1 reads LGHNA; CDR2 reads YNFKEQ. The ends lost 0 bases at V and 6 bases at J; junction bases unmatched: 10. This CDR3 is built from 17 residues. The CDR3 region is CASSQEGVAGGQQTQYF. CDR3 nucleotide sequence: TGTGCCAGCAGCCAAGAAGGGGTAGCGGGAGGTCAACAGACCCAGTACTTC.

A few counts support this clonotype. The chain has TRBV15 and TRBJ2-2; D possibly corresponds to TRBD1 (6 bases). The CDR3 contains 14 residues. V lost 2 bases and J 6 bases, leaving 10 bases between the germline ends. Germline V gives CDR1 LNHNV, CDR2 YYDKDF (reference sequence). The CDR3 coding sequence is TGTGCCACCAGCAGAACAACAGGGCCCGGGGAGCTGTTTTTT. As protein: CATSRTTGPGELFF.

This rearrangement joins TRBV3-1 to TRBJ1-1; D gene unclear. Germline lookup yields CDR1 LGHDT and CDR2 YNNKEL (reference sequence). This CDR3 comprises 14 residues. Trimming left V 1 base short and J 6 bases short, with 12 bases between. The CDR3, as DNA: TGTGCCAGCAGCCAAGCCCCAGCGGGAGCTGAAGCTTTCTTT. It specifies CASSQAPAGAEAFF.

V usage is TRBV7-2 and J usage is TRBJ2-2; D may be TRBD2 (6 bases). V shed 5 bases and J shed 5 bases, with 15 bases lying between them. Looked up from germline, CDR1 is SGHTA and CDR2 is FQGNSA. The CDR3 sequence is 15 residues long. For the CDR3, the DNA is TGTGCCAGCAGCATGGGACTCCGCGTTACCGGGGAGCTGTTTTTT. It codes for CASSMGLRVTGELFF.

This clonotype appeared a few times. The CDR3 nucleotides read TGTGCCAGCAGCTCACTACCGGGACCGACTCTAACGCAGTACTTC. Translated: CASSSLPGPTLTQYF. The chain combines TRBV5-6 with TRBJ2-7; D assignment may be TRBD1 or TRBD2 (5 bases each). CDR1 is SGHDT and CDR2 is YYEEEE in the germline V gene. Deletions cut 3 bases from V and 9 bases from J, with 22 bases between. The CDR3 spans 15 residues.